Listed below are T cell receptor beta chains from one sample, sequenced in a study of T cell changes during pregnancy in multiple sclerosis. The assay was immunoSEQ multiplex PCR, and TCRdb's table has in-frame clones only and misses some. Counted here are 38,000 or so clones, around 90% occurring once; the ten biggest clones make up less than 0.45%. Sequenced material: CD4+ T cells from peripheral blood mononuclear cells, taken in the third trimester of pregnancy. The receptors shown here come from a female donor with multiple sclerosis, enrolled in a pregnancy study. Each CDR3 is given without its conserved first and last residue. D genes are given only for firm matches.

>TRBV4-1|TRBD2
ASRASGTTDTQY
>TRBV19|TRBD2
ASSTLPIAGVSEQF
>TRBV28|TRBD1
ASSPLMGQGAEYGYT
>TRBV18|-
ASSPRPPGDGNIQY
>TRBV2|TRBD2
ASSPGTSGRGGELF
>TRBV7-8|TRBD1
ASSLDRGYETQY
>TRBV4-3|-
ASSQDPLTALAAEKLF
>TRBV6-5|TRBD1
ATAGTGYGYT
>TRBV5-4|TRBD1
ATIYEGAHNGYT
>TRBV5-1|-
ASSLDAGRINTIY
>TRBV11-2|-
ASSSDNEQF
>TRBV28|TRBD2
ATHNSGSSYEQY
>TRBV18|-
ASSPDRYSYEQY
>TRBV7-8|-
ASSLATGPQH
>TRBV6-5|TRBD2
ASHRSGRAGGELF
>TRBV4-3|-
ASSQAGANTGELF